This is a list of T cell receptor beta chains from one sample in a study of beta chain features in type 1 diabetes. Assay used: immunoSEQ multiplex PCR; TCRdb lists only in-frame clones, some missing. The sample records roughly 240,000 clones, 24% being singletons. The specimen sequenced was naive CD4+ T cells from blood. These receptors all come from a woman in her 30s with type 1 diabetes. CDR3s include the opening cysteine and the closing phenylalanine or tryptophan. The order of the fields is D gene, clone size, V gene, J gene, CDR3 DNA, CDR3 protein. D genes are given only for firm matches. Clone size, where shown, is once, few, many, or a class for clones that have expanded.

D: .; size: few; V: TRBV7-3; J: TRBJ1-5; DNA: TGTGCCAGCAGCCAAGCAGAGAGCTGTTGGGCTCAGCCCCAGCATTTT; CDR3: CASSQAESCWAQPQHF
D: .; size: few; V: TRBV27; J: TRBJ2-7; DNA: TGTGCCAGCAGTCCGATAGCGGCCAGCTCGGAGCAGTACTTC; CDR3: CASSPIAASSEQYF
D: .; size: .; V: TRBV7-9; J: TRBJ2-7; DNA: TGTGCCAGCAGCTCGGCGGCTACCTACGAGCAGTACTTC; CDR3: CASSSAATYEQYF
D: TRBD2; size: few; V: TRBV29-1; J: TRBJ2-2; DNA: TGCAGCGCTGGGGACTACAACACCGGGGAGCTGTTTTTT; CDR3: CSAGDYNTGELFF
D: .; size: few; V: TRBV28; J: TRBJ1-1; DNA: TGTGCCAGCAGCCCGCTGCTACCCGCTGAAGCTTTCTTT; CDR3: CASSPLLPAEAFF
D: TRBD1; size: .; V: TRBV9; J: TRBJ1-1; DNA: TGTGCCAGCCGCGAACAGGGGGCTGGGAACACTGAAGCTTTCTTT; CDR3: CASREQGAGNTEAFF
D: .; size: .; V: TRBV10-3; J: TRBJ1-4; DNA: TGTGCCATCAGTGACACACAGGGATTTTATGAAAAACTGTTTTTT; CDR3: CAISDTQGFYEKLFF
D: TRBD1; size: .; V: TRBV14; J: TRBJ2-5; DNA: TGTGCCAGCAGCCCCAGAGCAGGGGGACAAGAGACCCAGTACTTC; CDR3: CASSPRAGGQETQYF
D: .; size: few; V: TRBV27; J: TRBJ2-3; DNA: TGTGCCAGCAGTTCTCTCAGGGATACGCAGTATTTT; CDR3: CASSSLRDTQYF
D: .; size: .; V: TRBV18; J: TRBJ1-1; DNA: TGTGCCAGCTCACCATCATCCACTGAAGCTTTCTTT; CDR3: CASSPSSTEAFF
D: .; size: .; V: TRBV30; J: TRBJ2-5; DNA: TGTGCCTGGGCTCAGGGGATCGGGGAGACCCAGTACTTC; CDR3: CAWAQGIGETQYF
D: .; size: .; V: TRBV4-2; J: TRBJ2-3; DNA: TGTGCCAGCAAGCTCCTCGGGACACCCAGCACAGATACGCAGTATTTT; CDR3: CASKLLGTPSTDTQYF
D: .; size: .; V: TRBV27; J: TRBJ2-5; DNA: TGTGCCAGCAGTTTGTGGGGGGTAGGAGAGACCCAGTACTTC; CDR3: CASSLWGVGETQYF
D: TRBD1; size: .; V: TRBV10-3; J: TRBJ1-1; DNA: TGTGCCATCGGAGGGACAGGCGAGAACACTGAAGCTTTCTTT; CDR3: CAIGGTGENTEAFF
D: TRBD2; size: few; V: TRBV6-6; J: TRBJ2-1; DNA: TGTGCCAGCAGTTTGTCTAGCGGGAGCAATGAGCAGTTCTTC; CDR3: CASSLSSGSNEQFF
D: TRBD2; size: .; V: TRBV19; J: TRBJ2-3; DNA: TGTGCCAGTAACCGCGCGGGAGTTACAGATACGCAGTATTTT; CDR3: CASNRAGVTDTQYF
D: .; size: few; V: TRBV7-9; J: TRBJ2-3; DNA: TGTGCCAGCAGCTCGTTGATTGGCGGGGCCACAGATACGCAGTATTTT; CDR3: CASSSLIGGATDTQYF
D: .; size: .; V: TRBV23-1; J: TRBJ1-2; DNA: TGCGCCAGCAGTTCAGGGAAGGGCTACACCTTC; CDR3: CASSSGKGYTF
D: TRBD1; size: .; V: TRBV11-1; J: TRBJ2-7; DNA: TGTGCCAGCAGCGTCCGGGACAGGGACTACGAGCAGTACTTC; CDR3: CASSVRDRDYEQYF
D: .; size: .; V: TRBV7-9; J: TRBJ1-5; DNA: TGTGCCAGCAGCTACAACAATCAGCCCCAGCATTTT; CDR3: CASSYNNQPQHF
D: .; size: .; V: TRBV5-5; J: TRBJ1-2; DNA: TGTGCCAGCAGCTTTGGACAGATGCGTGGCTACACCTTC; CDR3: CASSFGQMRGYTF
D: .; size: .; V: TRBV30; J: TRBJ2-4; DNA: TGTGCCTGGAGTGTACGGTTGGACAGCTACGTTGGGGAAAACATTCAGTACTTC; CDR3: CAWSVRLDSYVGENIQYF
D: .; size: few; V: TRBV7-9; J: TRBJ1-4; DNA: TGTGCCAGCTCGGTTGGGGCGAATGAAAAACTGTTTTTT; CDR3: CASSVGANEKLFF
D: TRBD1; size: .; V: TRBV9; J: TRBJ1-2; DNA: TGTGCCAGCAGCGTAGAATTGGGACAGAGCTATGGCTACACCTTC; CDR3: CASSVELGQSYGYTF
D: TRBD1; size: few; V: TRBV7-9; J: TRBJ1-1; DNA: TGTGCCAGCAGCTTACGACAGGGAGGTCGAGCTTTCTTT; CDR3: CASSLRQGGRAFF
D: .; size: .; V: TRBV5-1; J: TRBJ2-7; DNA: TGCGCCAGCAGCTTCCCGAGCTCCTACGAGCAGTACTTC; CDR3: CASSFPSSYEQYF
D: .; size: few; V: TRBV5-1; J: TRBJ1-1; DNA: TGCGCCAGCAGCTTGGGAAACACGGGGAACACTGAAGCTTTCTTT; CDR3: CASSLGNTGNTEAFF
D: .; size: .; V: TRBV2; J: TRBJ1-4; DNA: TGTGCCACCCGGAGTCGGAGCAGCGAAAAACTGTTTTTT; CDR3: CATRSRSSEKLFF
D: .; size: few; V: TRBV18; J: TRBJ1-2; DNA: TGTGCCAGCTCCCCAGGCGAACAGGGCCCTGGGGGCTACACCTTC; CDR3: CASSPGEQGPGGYTF
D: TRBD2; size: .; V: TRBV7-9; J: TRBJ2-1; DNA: TGTGCCAGCAGCTGGGACCGGGGGGGCAATGAGCAGTTCTTC; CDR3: CASSWDRGGNEQFF
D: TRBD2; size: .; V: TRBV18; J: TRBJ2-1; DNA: TGTGCCAGCTCTATGGCTAGCGGGAGAAACAATGAGCAGTTCTTC; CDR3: CASSMASGRNNEQFF
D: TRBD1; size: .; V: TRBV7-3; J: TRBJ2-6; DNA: TGTGCCAGCAGCACGTCCGGGACAGGGAACTCTGGGGCCAACGTCCTGACTTTC; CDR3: CASSTSGTGNSGANVLTF
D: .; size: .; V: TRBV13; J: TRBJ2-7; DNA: TGTGCCAGCAGCTTATACCTCCGCGGAAAAGCGGGCCTCGAGCAGTACTTC; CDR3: CASSLYLRGKAGLEQYF
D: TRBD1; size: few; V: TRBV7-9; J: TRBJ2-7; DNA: TGTGCCAGCAGCTTGGGACAGGGCCACGAGCAGTACTTC; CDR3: CASSLGQGHEQYF
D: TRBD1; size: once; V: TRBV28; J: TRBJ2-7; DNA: TGTGCCAGCAGTGACTCGGGTTTCGGAGACAGGGCCTACGAGCAGTACTTC; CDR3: CASSDSGFGDRAYEQYF
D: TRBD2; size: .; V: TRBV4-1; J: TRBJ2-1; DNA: TGCGCCAGCAGCCACTTGATACGCAGGGTTGGGACTAACTACAATGAGCAGTTCTTC; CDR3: CASSHLIRRVGTNYNEQFF
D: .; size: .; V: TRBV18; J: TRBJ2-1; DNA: TGTGCCAGCTCACCATACATATCCAATGAGCAGTTCTTC; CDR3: CASSPYISNEQFF
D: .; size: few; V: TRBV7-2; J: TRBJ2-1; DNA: TGTGCCAGTCGGCGGAACAATGAGCAGTTCTTC; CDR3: CASRRNNEQFF
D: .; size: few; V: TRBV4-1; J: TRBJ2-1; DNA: TGCGCCAGCAGCCAAGTCGGGAATGAGCAGTTCTTC; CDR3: CASSQVGNEQFF
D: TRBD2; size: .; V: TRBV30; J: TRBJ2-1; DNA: TGTGCCTGGAGTGTACTAGCGGGAGTTAGCAATGAGCAGTTCTTC; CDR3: CAWSVLAGVSNEQFF
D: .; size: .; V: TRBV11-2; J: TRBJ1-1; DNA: TGTGCCAGCAGCTTCGGGCAGGAGAGGGATGCTTTCTTT; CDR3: CASSFGQERDAFF
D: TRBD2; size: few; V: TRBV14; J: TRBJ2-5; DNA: TGTGCCAGCAGCCAACTAGCGGGGAAGGGAGAGACCCAGTACTTC; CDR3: CASSQLAGKGETQYF
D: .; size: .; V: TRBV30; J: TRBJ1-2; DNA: TGTGCCTGGAGTGTATTGGAGCCGTATGGCTACACCTTC; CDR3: CAWSVLEPYGYTF
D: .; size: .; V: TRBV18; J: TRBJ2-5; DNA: TGTGCCAGCTCCCCGGGGGTCCAAGAGACCCAGTACTTC; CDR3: CASSPGVQETQYF
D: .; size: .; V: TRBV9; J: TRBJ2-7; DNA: TGTGCCAGCAGCGTACTACCTGATAGCTACGAGCAGTACTTC; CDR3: CASSVLPDSYEQYF
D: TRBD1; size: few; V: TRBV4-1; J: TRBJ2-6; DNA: TGCGCCAGCAGCCTCGGACAGGAAGGGAACGTCCTGACTTTC; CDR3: CASSLGQEGNVLTF